Below are 10 T cell receptor beta chains sequenced from a single sample in a study of T cells in women clearing cervical HPV infection (dated by TCRdb to 2016 to 2019). Libraries were prepared through the immunoSEQ multiplex PCR assay. Not all clones reach the TCRdb copy of this immuneACCESS table, which keeps in-frame sequences only. Checked studies attribute under half of the gap to unresolved V genes and leave the rest unexplained. This specimen's table enumerates around 33,000 clones. Approximately 20% of the sample goes to the ten largest clones. The sample comprised blood buffy coat. These receptor sequences come from a woman aged 18-69 years with a cervical HPV16 infection that either progressed to CIN3+ or cleared (not recorded which).

To note about this clone: A junction end diverges from the germline sequence, so it may reflect a read error. Read data end 3 residues before the CDR3 end; the end is taken from the germline J gene. The genes are TRBV6-1 and TRBJ2-1; 7 bases line up with TRBD2. The CDR3 consists of 17 residues. Looked up from germline, CDR1 is MNHNS and CDR2 is SASEGT. CDR3 DNA (partial): TGTGCCTGCAGTGAATTTGCCGGGGGGAGCTCCTACAATGAG. Translation gives CACSEFAGGSSYNE. The CDR3 as a whole reads CACSEFAGGSSYNEQFF.

With regard to this clone: The sequence runs out 3 residues before the end of the CDR3; the remainder is reconstructed from the germline J gene. The V call is TRBV18, the J call TRBJ2-5; D is uncertain. Looked up from germline, CDR1 is KGHSH and CDR2 is LQKENI. The CDR3 contains 12 residues. Trimming took 4 bases from V and 4 from J, leaving 7 bases between them. Here the CDR3 reads CASSRVRETQYF. The CDR3 DNA, read in part, is TGTGCCAGCTCACGCGTTAGAGAGACC. The variable domain in full, completed from reference TRBV18 and TRBJ2-5, reads NAGVMQNPRHLVRRRGQEARLRCSPMKGHSHVYWYRQLPEEGLKFMVYLQKENIIDESGMPKERFSAEFPKEGPSILRIQQVVRGDSAAYFCASSRVRETQYFGPGTRLLVL.

As concerns this clone: The read finishes 3 residues shy of the CDR3 end, and the germline J gene is used to complete it. The chain has TRBV6-1 and TRBJ1-2, with TRBD1 identical over 8 bases. The germline gives CDR1 MNHNS, CDR2 SASEGT. CDR3 length: 14 amino acids. The covered CDR3 bases are TGTGCCAGCAGTGACGAACAGGGGGTATCCGAC. Translating gives CASSDEQGVSD. The CDR3 in its entirety is CASSDEQGVSDYTF.

Points on this clone: The DNA ends 3 residues before the CDR3 does, and the rest of the CDR3 is filled in from the germline J gene. The chain combines TRBV7-2 with TRBJ2-4; the D gene is possibly TRBD2 (6 bases). CDR1 and CDR2 from the germline V gene are SGHTA and FQGNSA. The CDR3 has 14 amino acids. Here the CDR3 reads CASSLVQGLYGQYF. The DNA read from the CDR3 is TGTGCCAGCAGCTTAGTTCAGGGACTCTATGGT. Supplemented by reference TRBV7-2 and TRBJ2-4, the full variable domain reads GAGVSQSPSNKVTEKGKDVELRCDPISGHTALYWYRQSLGQGLEFLIYFQGNSAPDKSGLPSDRFSAERTGGSVSTLTIQRTQQEDSAVYLCASSLVQGLYGQYFGAGTRLSVL.

Points on this clone: Sequencing ends 3 residues short of the CDR3 end; the germline J gene provides the rest. The chain has TRBV7-9 and TRBJ1-2, with D unclear. This CDR3 contains 14 residues. Germline CDR1 and CDR2: SEHNR and FQNEAQ (reference sequence). CDR3 DNA, as far as it was read: TGTGCCAGCAGCTTAGTCTCCACCACGGGTGAC. This codes for CASSLVSTTGD. The full CDR3 protein reads CASSLVSTTGDYTF.

Comment on this clone: The DNA ends 3 residues before the CDR3 does, and the rest of the CDR3 is filled in from the germline J gene. The rearrangement uses TRBV30 and TRBJ2-7; maybe TRBD1 (5 bases). Germline V gene sequence: CDR1 GTSNPN, CDR2 SVGIG (reference sequence). The CDR3 loop spans 11 amino acids. Trimming took off 2 bases at V and 5 bases at J, with 7 bases between the two ends. The sequenced part of the CDR3 DNA is TGTGCCTGGAGTCAGGGAAACGAG. Protein sequence: CAWSQGNE. The entire CDR3 is CAWSQGNEQYF.

A note on this clone: The read ends 3 residues early relative to the CDR3; the germline J gene fills the gap. This chain connects TRBV20-1 to TRBJ2-3; 7 bases line up with TRBD1. Germline assignment: CDR1 DFQATT and CDR2 SNEGSKA (reference sequence). The CDR3 spans 14 residues. Losses at the gene ends were 5 bases for V and 3 bases for J; bases not matched to a gene: 8. CDR3: CSASRQGRTDTQYF. The part of the CDR3 DNA that was read is TGCAGTGCTTCTCGACAGGGACGGACAGATACG.

A note on this clone: The sequence runs out 3 residues before the end of the CDR3; the remainder is reconstructed from the germline J gene. The V call is TRBV20-1, the J call TRBJ1-5, with TRBD1 matching 7 bases. Germline CDR1 DFQATT, CDR2 SNEGSKA (reference sequence). The J segment lost 7 bases and the V segment lost 3 bases, leaving 6 bases of the junction unmatched. CDR3 size: 13 residues. CDR3 DNA (partial): TGCAGTGCTAGGGTAACAGGGGAACAGCCC. Its protein product is CSARVTGEQP. The CDR3 in its entirety is CSARVTGEQPQHF.

Remarks on this clone: The read terminates 3 residues ahead of where the CDR3 ends, so the germline J gene completes it. The J gene is TRBJ1-1, the V gene TRBV18; D unresolved. This CDR3 has 12 amino acids. Trimming took 1 base from V and 7 from J, leaving 7 bases between them. Germline-derived CDR1 and CDR2 are KGHSH and LQKENI. The covered CDR3 bases are TGTGCCAGCTCACCACGCGGAGGTGAA. Translated: CASSPRGGE. The entire CDR3 protein is CASSPRGGEAFF. The whole variable domain, remainder taken from reference TRBV18 and TRBJ1-1, is NAGVMQNPRHLVRRRGQEARLRCSPMKGHSHVYWYRQLPEEGLKFMVYLQKENIIDESGMPKERFSAEFPKEGPSILRIQQVVRGDSAAYFCASSPRGGEAFFGQGTRLTVV.

In regard to this clone: From the germline J gene comes the end of the CDR3, since the read stops 3 residues before it. The chain recombines TRBV11-2 with TRBJ2-4, with 7 bases identical to TRBD1. With 7 bases clipped from V and 0 bases from J, the junction kept 6 bases outside the gene matches. This CDR3 region has 15 residues. Germline V gene sequence: CDR1 SGHAT, CDR2 FQNNGV. Partial CDR3 DNA: TGTGCCAGCATCGGACAGGCCAAAGCCAAAAACATT. Amino acids: CASIGQAKAKNI. The CDR3 as a whole reads CASIGQAKAKNIQYF.